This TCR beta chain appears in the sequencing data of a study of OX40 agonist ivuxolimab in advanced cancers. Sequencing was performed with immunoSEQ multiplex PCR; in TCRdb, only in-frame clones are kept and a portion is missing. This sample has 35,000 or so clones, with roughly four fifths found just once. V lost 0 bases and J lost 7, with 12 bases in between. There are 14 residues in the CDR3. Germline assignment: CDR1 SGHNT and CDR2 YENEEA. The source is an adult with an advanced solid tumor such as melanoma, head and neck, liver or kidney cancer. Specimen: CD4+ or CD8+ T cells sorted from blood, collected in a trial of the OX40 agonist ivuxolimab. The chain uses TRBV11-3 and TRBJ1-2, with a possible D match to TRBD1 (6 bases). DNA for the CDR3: TGTGCCAGCAGCTTAGACGCGGGGGGCTTTGGCTACACCTTC. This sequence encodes CASSLDAGGFGYTF.